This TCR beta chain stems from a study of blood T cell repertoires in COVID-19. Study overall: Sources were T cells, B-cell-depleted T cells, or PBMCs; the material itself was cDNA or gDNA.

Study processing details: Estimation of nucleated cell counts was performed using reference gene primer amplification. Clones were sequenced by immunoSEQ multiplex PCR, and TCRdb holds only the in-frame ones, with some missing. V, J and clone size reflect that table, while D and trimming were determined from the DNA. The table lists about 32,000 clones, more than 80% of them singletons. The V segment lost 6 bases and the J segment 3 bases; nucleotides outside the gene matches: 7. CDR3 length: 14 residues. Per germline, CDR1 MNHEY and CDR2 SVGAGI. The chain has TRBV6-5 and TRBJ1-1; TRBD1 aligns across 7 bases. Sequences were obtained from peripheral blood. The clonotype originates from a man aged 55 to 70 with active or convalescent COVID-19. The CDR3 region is CASRYRGGDTEAFF. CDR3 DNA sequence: TGTGCCAGCAGATACAGGGGAGGCGACACTGAAGCTTTCTTT.